This paragraph reports one TCR beta chain. The antigen remains undetermined. The assay was immunoSEQ multiplex PCR, and TCRdb's table has in-frame clones only and misses some. The sample carries some 30,000 clones, around 81% recorded once. This specimen belongs to a study of a mutant IDH1 vaccine in newly diagnosed glioma. Study at large: Sex distribution of treated patients was roughly 60% male and roughly 40% female; mean age was around 40 years. Held at week 35, visit V12 was the safety follow-up, and visit V13 followed at week 47.

Documented time point: week 47, end of study. Every vaccine dose comprised 300 ug of mutant IDH1 20-mer peptide plus topical imiquimod. V gave up 6 bases and J gave up 0 bases, with 17 bases separating them. There are 17 residues in the CDR3. Germline V CDR1 and CDR2: MDHEN, SYDVKM. V and J are TRBV28 and TRBJ1-4, with D possibly TRBD1 on 6 matching bases. The specimen was PBMCs, collected from a glioma patient whose treatment included an IDH1 peptide vaccine. The clonotype originates from a man aged 25 to 45 with glioma. CDR3 amino acids: CASRTWRGTPTNEKLFF. The CDR3 DNA reads TGTGCCAGCAGAACCTGGCGCGGGACACCAACTAATGAAAAACTGTTTTTT.